This T cell receptor beta chain comes out of a study of blood T cell repertoires in COVID-19. Study overall: From T cells, B-cell-depleted T cells, or PBMCs came the material, which was cDNA or gDNA.

Unmatched junction bases numbered 1, after V lost 0 bases and J lost 4 bases. The CDR3 is 15 residues long. Repertoires were generated with immunoSEQ multiplex PCR, while TCRdb's copy carries only in-frame clones and drops some. Of 280,000 or so clones listed, approximately 83% are singletons. This chain uses TRBV23-1 with TRBJ1-5; 9 nucleotides align to TRBD1. TRBV23-1 counts as an open reading frame of uncertain function. This TCR was sampled from a woman in her forties or fifties who had recovered from COVID-19. Sequenced: peripheral blood. The DNA of the CDR3 is TGCGCCAGCAGTCAATCGGGACAGGGAAATCAGCCCCAGCATTTT. It is translated as CASSQSGQGNQPQHF.